The 30 T cell receptor beta chains in this list originate from one sample, sequenced in a study of blood T cell repertoires in COVID-19. Here immunoSEQ multiplex PCR was the method, and the copy in TCRdb shows in-frame clones only, minus some. This table has about 200,000 clones, just over 85% appearing once. Sample: peripheral blood. The receptor set was obtained from a man aged 18 to 35 with active or convalescent COVID-19.

The V call is TRBV29-1, the J call TRBJ2-3, with D possibly being TRBD1 (5 bases). The V gene's germline CDR1 is SQVTM and CDR2 ANQGSEA. CDR3 length: 12 residues. V lost 3 bases and J 4 bases, leaving 8 bases between the germline ends. CDR3 loop: CSVDQGPDTQYF. Here the CDR3 DNA reads TGCAGCGTTGACCAGGGCCCAGATACGCAGTATTTT.

This chain joins TRBV21-1 and TRBJ2-6; the tabulated D call, TRBD1, remains unverified against the DNA. TRBV21-1 has pseudogene status. The CDR3 contains 19 residues. DNA of the CDR3: TGTGCCAGCAGCTACCTCGGGGGACAGGGTATTTCTGGGGCCAACGTCCTGACTTTC. Its translation is CASSYLGGQGISGANVLTF.

The V gene is TRBV4-2, the J gene TRBJ2-1; D gene unclear. The CDR3 is 18 amino acids. The V end was cut by 0 bases, the J end by 4 bases, with 19 bases between. In germline, CDR1 is LGHNA, CDR2 YNFKEQ. Here the CDR3 reads CASSQDAESGSLYNEQFF. The CDR3 DNA follows: TGTGCCAGCAGCCAAGATGCGGAGAGTGGGTCCCTGTACAATGAGCAGTTCTTC.

The chain recombines TRBV14 with TRBJ1-2, with 7 bases that match TRBD1. The CDR3 spans 13 residues. Trimming cost V 4 bases and J 4 bases; bases outside gene matches: 3. Germline V gives CDR1 SGHDN, CDR2 FVKESK. CDR3 sequence (DNA): TGTGCCAGCAGCCCCCGGACAGGCTATGGCTACACCTTC. This encodes CASSPRTGYGYTF.

This clone was detected only once. This sequence joins TRBV28 and TRBJ2-5; D is undetermined. This CDR3 spans 15 amino acids. Germline V gene sequence: CDR1 MDHEN, CDR2 SYDVKM. Trimming pared 1 base from V and 5 bases from J, leaving 14 bases between. For the CDR3, the DNA is TGTGCCAGCAGTTTATCTGGCGTAGCATCGGAGACCCAGTACTTC. It yields the protein CASSLSGVASETQYF.

This chain uses TRBV7-9 with TRBJ2-3; 8 bases match TRBD1. V was clipped by 5 bases and J by 6 bases; unmatched bases: 13. CDR3 size: 16 residues. Germline V gene data show CDR1 as SEHNR and CDR2 as FQNEAQ (reference sequence). CDR3 sequence reads: CASSAGHRGDADTQYF. CDR3 in DNA: TGTGCCAGCAGCGCCGGGCACAGGGGGGATGCCGATACGCAGTATTTT.

V and J are TRBV2 and TRBJ1-1, with 8 bases matching TRBD1. This CDR3 comprises 14 residues. The germline V gene has CDR1 SNHLY and CDR2 FYNNEI. V dropped 6 bases and J dropped 1; count of bases not matched to a gene: 4. This CDR3 is CASRAGQANTEAFF. CDR3 DNA: TGTGCCAGCAGGGCGGGACAGGCGAACACTGAAGCTTTCTTT.

The chain carries TRBV4-1 and TRBJ1-2; the match to TRBD1 covers 7 bases. Trimming cost V 2 bases and J 5 bases; bases outside gene matches: 29. The V gene's germline CDR1 is MGHRA and CDR2 YSYEKL. The CDR3 runs 22 residues. DNA for the CDR3: TGCGCCAGCAGCCAACACCCCGCAAAAAAAGGACAGGCGAGTTTCGAAGAATATGGCTACACCTTC. Its translation is CASSQHPAKKGQASFEEYGYTF.

V usage is TRBV27 and J usage is TRBJ2-3, with TRBD2 identical over 7 bases. Per germline, CDR1 MNHEY and CDR2 SMNVEV (reference sequence). After removal of 6 bases from V and 0 bases from J, the junction contained 12 bases not matched to a gene. This CDR3 spans 17 amino acids. In DNA, the CDR3 is TGTGCCAGCAGCCGTTGGGGATTAGCGGGCAGCACAGATACGCAGTATTTT. This gives the protein CASSRWGLAGSTDTQYF.

The chain links TRBV14 to TRBJ2-2; 9 bases are a match to TRBD1. This CDR3 is built from 16 residues. Germline-derived CDR1 and CDR2 are SGHDN and FVKESK. V lost 2 bases, J lost 0 bases, and 1 base stayed unmatched. CDR3 amino acids: CASSQRQGANTGELFF. CDR3 in DNA: TGTGCCAGCAGCCAAAGACAGGGGGCGAACACCGGGGAGCTGTTTTTT.

V usage is TRBV29-1 and J usage is TRBJ1-1, with 9 positions matching TRBD1. V lost 4 bases to trimming and J lost 2 bases; unmatched junction nucleotides: 8. CDR1 SQVTM and CDR2 ANQGSEA come from the germline V gene. The CDR3 extends over 15 amino acids. The CDR3 sequence: CSVAPTGQGNTEAFF. CDR3 in DNA: TGCAGCGTTGCGCCTACGGGACAGGGTAACACTGAAGCTTTCTTT.

The chain employs TRBV25-1 and TRBJ2-4, with D possibly being TRBD2 (6 bases). Germline CDR1 and CDR2: MGHDK and SYGVNS. With 4 bases removed from V and 5 bases from J, the gap between germline ends came to 12 bases. This CDR3 region has 14 residues. CDR3 coding DNA: TGTGCCAGCAGTGGCGGGGAAGTCGAAAACATTCAGTACTTC. Translated: CASSGGEVENIQYF. The whole variable domain, filled in from reference TRBV25-1 and TRBJ2-4, reads EADIYQTPRYLVIGTGKKITLECSQTMGHDKMYWYQQDPGMELHLIHYSYGVNSTEKGDLSSESTVSRIRTEHFPLTLESARPSHTSQYLCASSGGEVENIQYFGAGTRLSVL.

The gene calls are TRBV28 and TRBJ1-2, with D hard to call. Trimming pared 7 bases from V and 5 bases from J, leaving 17 bases between. This CDR3 region has 14 residues. Germline values: CDR1 MDHEN, CDR2 SYDVKM. The CDR3 nucleotides are TGTGCCAGCATCGGCGTCGCGGTTACATATGGCTACACCTTC. Its translation: CASIGVAVTYGYTF.

This chain connects TRBV6-5 to TRBJ2-6; D perhaps matches TRBD1 (5 bases). V lost 6 bases and J 0 bases, leaving 9 bases between the germline ends. This CDR3 region has 15 residues. The germline V gene encodes CDR1 MNHEY and CDR2 SVGAGI. The CDR3, as DNA: TGTGCCAGCAGAGGGGTGGGCTCTGGGGCCAACGTCCTGACTTTC. Its protein is CASRGVGSGANVLTF.

This clone was counted a single time. V is TRBV5-1 and J is TRBJ2-3, with a possible D match to TRBD2 (6 bases). Germline V gene lookup returns CDR1 SGHRS and CDR2 YFSETQ. CDR3 size: 15 residues. Trimming took off 3 bases at V and 0 bases at J, with 11 bases between the two ends. CDR3: CASSSVAASTDTQYF. DNA for the CDR3: TGCGCCAGCAGCTCTGTAGCGGCTAGCACAGATACGCAGTATTTT.

The chain links TRBV20-1 to TRBJ1-6, with D possibly being TRBD1 (5 bases). The CDR3 contains 13 residues. V was cut by 3 bases and J by 11 bases, with 14 bases left in between. Germline assignment: CDR1 DFQATT and CDR2 SNEGSKA (reference sequence). The CDR3 protein is CSASAGGNAPLHF. In DNA, the CDR3 is TGCAGTGCTAGTGCCGGGGGAAACGCACCCCTCCACTTT.

V gene TRBV5-1 combines with J gene TRBJ2-5; TRBD1 agrees at 7 bases. From germline, CDR1 is SGHRS and CDR2 YFSETQ. With 7 bases clipped from V and 3 bases from J, the junction kept 9 bases outside the gene matches. This CDR3 has 14 residues. This CDR3 reads CASGEGTAKETQYF. In DNA, the CDR3 is TGCGCCAGCGGGGAAGGGACAGCAAAAGAGACCCAGTACTTC.

This clone was recorded only once. The rearrangement uses TRBV30 and TRBJ2-7; D is ambiguous. Deletions cut 4 bases from V and 3 bases from J, with 13 bases between. Germline CDR1 reads GTSNPN; CDR2 reads SVGIG (reference sequence). This CDR3 contains 13 residues. The CDR3 sequence is CAWKSPPFYEQYF. CDR3 coding DNA: TGTGCCTGGAAGAGCCCTCCCTTCTACGAGCAGTACTTC.

V is TRBV7-9 and J is TRBJ2-2; TRBD2 aligns across 8 bases. The CDR3 runs to 16 residues. The trim removed 3 bases at V and 8 bases at J, leaving 11 bases unmatched. The germline V gene has CDR1 SEHNR and CDR2 FQNEAQ (reference sequence). The CDR3 nucleotides are TGTGCCAGCAGCTTCCTAGCGGGCGGCCTAGAGGGGGAGCTGTTTTTT. As protein: CASSFLAGGLEGELFF.

This clone has just one count. The gene calls are TRBV4-2 and TRBJ1-5; a possible D gene is TRBD1 (5 bases). V lost 0 bases to trimming and J lost 7 bases, with 13 bases between them. This CDR3 region has 15 residues. CDR1 is LGHNA and CDR2 is YNFKEQ in the germline V gene. DNA of the CDR3: TGTGCCAGCAGCCAAGATAGGGGAGGAGGCCAGCCCCAGCATTTT. This sequence encodes CASSQDRGGGQPQHF.

The J gene is TRBJ1-3, the V gene TRBV6-1; D call uncertain. V was cut by 2 bases and J by 4 bases, with 21 bases left in between. Looked up from germline, CDR1 is MNHNS and CDR2 is SASEGT. The CDR3 loop spans 18 amino acids. CDR3 loop: CASSEIQWTSSGGNTIYF. The DNA for the CDR3 is TGTGCCAGCAGTGAAATTCAGTGGACCTCCAGCGGGGGAAACACCATATATTTT.

This rearrangement joins TRBV30 to TRBJ1-5; 8 bases map to TRBD1. Germline CDR1 and CDR2: GTSNPN and SVGIG (reference sequence). The CDR3 spans 15 residues. Trimming at V came to 1 base and at J to 6 bases, leaving 8 bases not matched to a gene. This chain's CDR3 is CAWSASTGATQPQHF. The CDR3 coding sequence is TGTGCCTGGAGTGCTTCGACAGGGGCAACTCAGCCCCAGCATTTT.

The chain uses TRBV6-5 and TRBJ2-1, with D unresolved. Germline CDR1 is MNHEY and CDR2 is SVGAGI. The CDR3 loop spans 12 amino acids. V was shortened by 7 bases and J by 9 bases, with 13 bases between the two germline ends. Here the CDR3 reads CASTSLIGEQFF. In DNA, the CDR3 is TGTGCCAGCACGTCCCTGATCGGTGAGCAGTTCTTC.

A note on this clone: This sample includes further DNA sequences coding for the same CDR3. This rearrangement joins TRBV7-2 to TRBJ1-5; a possible D gene is TRBD1 (6 bases). This CDR3 is built from 15 residues. The germline V gene encodes CDR1 SGHTA and CDR2 FQGNSA. The V gene lost 1 base and the J gene lost 1 base, with 8 bases spanning the gap. This CDR3 is CASSLGRGSNQPQHF. As DNA, the CDR3 is TGTGCCAGCAGCTTAGGCAGGGGAAGCAATCAGCCCCAGCATTTT.

The CDR3 loop is CASSEPSHRRSSYEQYF. CDR3 in DNA: TGTGCCAGCAGTGAACCTAGTCATCGCAGATCCTCCTACGAGCAGTACTTC. This chain joins TRBV6-1 and TRBJ2-7, with D uncertain. Germline CDR1 and CDR2: MNHNS and SASEGT. V lost 2 bases and J lost 0, with 17 bases in between. CDR3 length equals 17 residues.

J is TRBJ2-5 and V is TRBV18; the D gene is possibly TRBD2 (6 bases). Germline loops: CDR1 KGHSH, CDR2 LQKENI. The length of the CDR3 is 15 residues. V lost 2 bases and J 2 bases, leaving 12 bases between the germline ends. The CDR3, as DNA: TGTGCCAGCTCACCAGAGGGACTTCCTCAAGAGACCCAGTACTTC. Its protein product is CASSPEGLPQETQYF.

This clone showed up just a few times. The chain combines TRBV28 with TRBJ1-1; D gene ambiguous. The CDR3 loop spans 12 amino acids. V was shortened by 4 bases and J by 4 bases, with 7 bases between the two germline ends. Germline assignment: CDR1 MDHEN and CDR2 SYDVKM. The CDR3 DNA follows: TGTGCCAGCAGTTGGGCTGGCACTGAAGCTTTCTTT. Its translation: CASSWAGTEAFF.

The chain employs TRBV5-8 and TRBJ2-1, with D possibly being TRBD2 (7 bases). The germline V gene encodes CDR1 SGHTS and CDR2 YDEGEE. The V end lost 9 bases, the J end lost 8 bases, and 12 bases lay between the germline ends. This CDR3 is built from 11 residues. CDR3: CATRGADEQFF. The CDR3 DNA reads TGTGCCACTCGGGGGGCGGATGAGCAGTTCTTC.

This clone was recorded only once. The chain is built from TRBV7-2 and TRBJ2-7; 13 positions agree with TRBD2. The J segment lost 6 bases and the V segment lost 4 bases, leaving 3 bases of the junction unmatched. Germline CDR1 SGHTA, CDR2 FQGNSA. The CDR3 has 14 amino acids. Written as DNA, the CDR3 is TGTGCCAGCAGCTGGACTAGCGGGAGACGCGAGCAGTACTTC. It encodes CASSWTSGRREQYF.

This rearrangement joins TRBV28 to TRBJ1-2; possible D gene TRBD1, 5 bases. V was shortened by 3 bases and J by 0 bases, with 14 bases between the two germline ends. CDR1 is MDHEN, CDR2 SYDVKM, per germline. CDR3 length: 16 amino acids. CDR3 coding DNA: TGTGCCAGCAGTTTGGGGGGGAGCCAAGCTAACTATGGCTACACCTTC. Its protein product is CASSLGGSQANYGYTF.